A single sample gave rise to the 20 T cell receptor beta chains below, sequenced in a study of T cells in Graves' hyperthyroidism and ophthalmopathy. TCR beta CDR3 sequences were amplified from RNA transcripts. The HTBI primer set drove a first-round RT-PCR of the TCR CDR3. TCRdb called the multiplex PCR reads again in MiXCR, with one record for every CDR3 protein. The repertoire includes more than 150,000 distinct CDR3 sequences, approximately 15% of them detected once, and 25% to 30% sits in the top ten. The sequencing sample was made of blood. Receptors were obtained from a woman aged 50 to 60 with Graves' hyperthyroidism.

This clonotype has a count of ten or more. Here the CDR3 DNA reads TGTGCCATCAGTGAGTCCACAGGATATCAGCCCCAGCATTTT. Its translation is CAISESTGYQPQHF. The gene calls are TRBV10-3 and TRBJ1-5, with a tentative D call TRBD1 (5 bases). Between the trimmed V and J ends, which lost 0 bases and 5 bases, there was a span of 8 bases. This CDR3 comprises 14 residues. In germline, CDR1 is ENHRY, CDR2 SYGVKD.

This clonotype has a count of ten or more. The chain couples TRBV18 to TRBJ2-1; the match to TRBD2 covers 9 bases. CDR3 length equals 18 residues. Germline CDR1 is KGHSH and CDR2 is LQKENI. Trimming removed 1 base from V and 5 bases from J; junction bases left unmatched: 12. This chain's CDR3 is CASSPLGVLAGKNNEQFF. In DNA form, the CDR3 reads TGTGCCAGCTCACCACTTGGGGTGCTAGCGGGAAAGAACAATGAGCAGTTCTTC.

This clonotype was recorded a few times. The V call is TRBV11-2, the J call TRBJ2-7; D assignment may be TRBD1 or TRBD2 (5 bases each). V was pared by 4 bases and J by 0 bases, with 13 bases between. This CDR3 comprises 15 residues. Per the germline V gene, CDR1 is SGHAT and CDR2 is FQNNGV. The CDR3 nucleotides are TGTGCCAGCAGCTCAGGGACGGCGAACTCCTACGAGCAGTACTTC. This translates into CASSSGTANSYEQYF.

DNA of the CDR3: TGTGCCAGCAACCCCTCGTCGTTTAGCGGGCGGGAGACCCAGTACTTC. It specifies CASNPSSFSGRETQYF. The rearrangement joins TRBV6-1 to TRBJ2-5; 7 nucleotides align to TRBD2. The CDR3 runs 16 residues. CDR1 is MNHNS and CDR2 is SASEGT in the germline V gene. Trimming removed 7 bases from V and 5 bases from J; junction bases left unmatched: 16.

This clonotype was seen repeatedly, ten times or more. Written as DNA, the CDR3 is TGCAGTGCCCTAACTACTAGCACAGATACGCAGTATTTT. Translated: CSALTTSTDTQYF. The chain employs TRBV20-1 and TRBJ2-3; D is unresolved. V dropped 6 bases and J dropped 0 bases, with 10 bases sitting between them. The germline V gene has CDR1 DFQATT and CDR2 SNEGSKA (reference sequence). The CDR3 runs to 13 residues.

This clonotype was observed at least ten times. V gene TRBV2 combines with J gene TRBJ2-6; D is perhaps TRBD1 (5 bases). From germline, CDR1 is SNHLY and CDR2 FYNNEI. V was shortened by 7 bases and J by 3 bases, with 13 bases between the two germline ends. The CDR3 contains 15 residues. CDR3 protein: CASNRQGSGANVLTF. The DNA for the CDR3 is TGTGCCAGCAATCGCCAGGGAAGTGGGGCCAACGTCCTGACTTTC.

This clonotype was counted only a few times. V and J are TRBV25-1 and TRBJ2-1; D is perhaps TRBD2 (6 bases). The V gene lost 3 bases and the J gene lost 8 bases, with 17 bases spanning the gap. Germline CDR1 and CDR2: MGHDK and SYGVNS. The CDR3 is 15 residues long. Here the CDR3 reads CASSEWGLGVDEQFF. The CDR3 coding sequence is TGTGCCAGCAGTGAGTGGGGACTGGGGGTGGATGAGCAGTTCTTC.

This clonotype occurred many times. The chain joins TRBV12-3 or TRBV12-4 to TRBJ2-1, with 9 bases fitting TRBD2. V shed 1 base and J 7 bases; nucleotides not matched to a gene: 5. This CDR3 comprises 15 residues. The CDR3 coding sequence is TGTGCCAGCAGTTTAGTGGCGGGGGGGCAAAATGAGCAGTTCTTC. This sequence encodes CASSLVAGGQNEQFF.

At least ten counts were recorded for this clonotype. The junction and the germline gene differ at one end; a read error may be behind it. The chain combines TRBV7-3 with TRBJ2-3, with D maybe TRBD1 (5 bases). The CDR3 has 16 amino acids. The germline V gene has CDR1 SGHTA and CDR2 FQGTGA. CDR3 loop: CASSQSTGSSRDTQYF. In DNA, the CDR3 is TGTGCCAGCAGCCAATCTACAGGTAGCAGCAGAGATACGCAGTATTTT. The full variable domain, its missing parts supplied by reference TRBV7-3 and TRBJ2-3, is GAGVSQTPSNKVTEKGKYVELRCDPISGHTALYWYRQSLGQGPEFLIYFQGTGAADDSGLPNDRFFAVRPEGSVSTLKIQRTERGDSAVYLCASSQSTGSSRDTQYFGPGTRLTVL.

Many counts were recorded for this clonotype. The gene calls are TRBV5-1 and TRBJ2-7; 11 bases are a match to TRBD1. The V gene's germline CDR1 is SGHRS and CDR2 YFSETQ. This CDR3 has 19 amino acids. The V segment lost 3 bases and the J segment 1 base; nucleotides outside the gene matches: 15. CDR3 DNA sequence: TGCGCCAGCAGCTCTAAACCGGACAGGGGGCTCTCTAGGTCCTACGAGCAGTACTTC. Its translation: CASSSKPDRGLSRSYEQYF.

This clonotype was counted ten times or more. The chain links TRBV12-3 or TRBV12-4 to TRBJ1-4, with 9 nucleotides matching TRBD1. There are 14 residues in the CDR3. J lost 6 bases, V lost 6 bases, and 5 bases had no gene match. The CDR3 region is CASRTGGAYEKLFF. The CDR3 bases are TGTGCCAGCAGAACAGGGGGCGCTTATGAAAAACTGTTTTTT.

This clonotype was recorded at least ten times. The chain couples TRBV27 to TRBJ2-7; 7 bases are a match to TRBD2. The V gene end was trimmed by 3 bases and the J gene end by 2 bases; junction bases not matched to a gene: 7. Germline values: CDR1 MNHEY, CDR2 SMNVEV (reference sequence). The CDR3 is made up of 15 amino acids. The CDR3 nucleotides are TGTGCCAGCAGTTTCTACTCCGGGACTACCTACGAGCAGTACTTC. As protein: CASSFYSGTTYEQYF.

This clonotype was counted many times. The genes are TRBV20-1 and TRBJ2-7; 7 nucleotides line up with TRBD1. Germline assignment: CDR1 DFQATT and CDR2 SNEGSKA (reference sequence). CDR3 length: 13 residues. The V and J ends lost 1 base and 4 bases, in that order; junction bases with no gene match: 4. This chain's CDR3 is CSARVGRGYEQYF. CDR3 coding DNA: TGCAGTGCTAGAGTGGGCAGGGGGTACGAGCAGTACTTC.

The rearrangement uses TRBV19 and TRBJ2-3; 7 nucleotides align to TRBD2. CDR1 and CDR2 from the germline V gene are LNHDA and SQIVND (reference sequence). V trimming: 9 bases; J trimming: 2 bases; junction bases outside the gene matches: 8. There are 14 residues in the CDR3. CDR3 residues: CASNTGGFTDTQYF. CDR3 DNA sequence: TGTGCCAGCAATACCGGGGGGTTCACAGATACGCAGTATTTT.

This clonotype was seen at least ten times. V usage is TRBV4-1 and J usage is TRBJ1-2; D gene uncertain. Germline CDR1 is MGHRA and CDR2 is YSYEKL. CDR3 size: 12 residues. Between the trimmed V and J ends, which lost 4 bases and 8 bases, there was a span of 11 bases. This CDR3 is CASSPPGRGYTF. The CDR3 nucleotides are TGCGCCAGCAGCCCTCCTGGGCGAGGCTACACCTTC.

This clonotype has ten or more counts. The DNA for the CDR3 is TGTGCCAGCAGTGATCCCCCGGGGGGTACGCAGTATTTT. Translation gives CASSDPPGGTQYF. The V call is TRBV2, the J call TRBJ2-3; 7 bases match TRBD2. The V and J ends lost 3 bases and 8 bases, in that order; junction bases with no gene match: 5. CDR3 length: 13 amino acids. Germline V gene sequence: CDR1 SNHLY, CDR2 FYNNEI.

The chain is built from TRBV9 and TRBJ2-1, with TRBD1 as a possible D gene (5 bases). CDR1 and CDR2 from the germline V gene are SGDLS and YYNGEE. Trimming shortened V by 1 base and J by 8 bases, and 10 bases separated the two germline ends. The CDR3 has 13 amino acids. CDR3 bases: TGTGCCAGCAGCGTACAAGGGGCTGATGAGCAGTTCTTC. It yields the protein CASSVQGADEQFF. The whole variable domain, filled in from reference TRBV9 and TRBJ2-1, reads DSGVTQTPKHLITATGQRVTLRCSPRSGDLSVYWYQQSLDQGLQFLIQYYNGEERAKGNILERFSAQQFPDLHSELNLSSLELGDSALYFCASSVQGADEQFFGPGTRLTVL.

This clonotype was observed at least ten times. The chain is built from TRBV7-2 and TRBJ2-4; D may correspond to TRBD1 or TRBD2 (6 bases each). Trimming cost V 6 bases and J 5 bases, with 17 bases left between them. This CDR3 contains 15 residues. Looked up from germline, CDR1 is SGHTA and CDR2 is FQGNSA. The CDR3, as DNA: TGTGCCAGCAGGAAAGACAACGGGGGCCAAAACATTCAGTACTTC. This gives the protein CASRKDNGGQNIQYF.

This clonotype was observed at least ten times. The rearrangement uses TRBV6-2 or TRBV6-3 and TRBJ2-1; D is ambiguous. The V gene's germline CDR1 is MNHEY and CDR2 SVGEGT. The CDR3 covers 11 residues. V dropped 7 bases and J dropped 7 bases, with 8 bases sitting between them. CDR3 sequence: CASTQANEQFF. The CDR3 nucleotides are TGTGCCAGCACCCAGGCTAATGAGCAGTTCTTC.

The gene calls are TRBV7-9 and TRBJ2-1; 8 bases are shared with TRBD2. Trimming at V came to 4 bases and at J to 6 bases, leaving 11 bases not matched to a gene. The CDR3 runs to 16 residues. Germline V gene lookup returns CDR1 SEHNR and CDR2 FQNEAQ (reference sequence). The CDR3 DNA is TGTGCCAGCAGCTACGCCGGGGGGGTACTTTCCAATGAGCAGTTCTTC. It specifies CASSYAGGVLSNEQFF.